These 9 T cell receptor beta chains share one sample of origin, sequenced in a study of T cell responses to AZD1222 COVID-19 vaccine. Generated by immunoSEQ multiplex PCR, the TCRdb table keeps only in-frame clones and is missing some. Of roughly 100,000 clones detected, over 70% appear once; the ten largest clones hold 20% to 25%. The source material was peripheral blood, sampled on day 0 of AZD1222 vaccination. These receptors were taken from an adult in good health.

The chain uses TRBV7-6 and TRBJ2-3, with a possible D match to TRBD2 (6 bases). This CDR3 is 15 amino acids long. Trimming left V 6 bases short and J 3 bases short, with 16 bases between. Germline V gene data show CDR1 as SGHVS and CDR2 as FNYEAQ. The CDR3 is CASSSMGGTTDTQYF. CDR3 bases: TGTGCCAGCAGTTCGATGGGGGGTACGACAGATACGCAGTATTTT.

The gene calls are TRBV4-3 and TRBJ2-7, with D tentatively TRBD1 (5 bases). Trimming took off 3 bases at V and 3 bases at J, with 15 bases between the two ends. The CDR3 is 15 residues long. CDR1 is LGHNA, CDR2 YSLEER, per germline. The CDR3 DNA reads as TGCGCCAGCAGCCAGAGAATACAGGATCTCTACGAGCAGTACTTC. This translates into CASSQRIQDLYEQYF.

The chain carries TRBV9 and TRBJ2-7, with 10 nucleotides matching TRBD2. Germline V CDR1 and CDR2: SGDLS, YYNGEE. This CDR3 spans 15 amino acids. V gave up 0 bases and J gave up 4 bases; unmatched junction bases: 4. The CDR3, as DNA: TGTGCCAGCAGCGTAGCAGCTAGCGGGAGTTACGAGCAGTACTTC. Amino acids: CASSVAASGSYEQYF.

This chain links TRBV4-1 with TRBJ1-2, with 7 bases fitting TRBD1. The CDR3 has 14 residues. Germline V gives CDR1 MGHRA, CDR2 YSYEKL. J was trimmed by 2 bases and V by 5 bases; bases with no gene match: 5. The CDR3 sequence is CASSTSTGNYGYTF. The CDR3 DNA reads TGCGCCAGCAGCACCTCGACAGGGAACTATGGCTACACCTTC.

This chain connects TRBV19 to TRBJ1-5; D unclear. Germline V gene data show CDR1 as LNHDA and CDR2 as SQIVND (reference sequence). The V and J ends lost 4 bases and 0 bases respectively, with 10 bases between them. CDR3 length equals 15 residues. The CDR3 loop is CASSSGGGSNQPQHF. The CDR3 nucleotides are TGTGCCAGTAGTAGTGGAGGAGGTAGCAATCAGCCCCAGCATTTT. The variable domain in full, with the rest retrieved from reference TRBV19 and TRBJ1-5, is DGGITQSPKYLFRKEGQNVTLSCEQNLNHDAMYWYRQDPGQGLRLIYYSQIVNDFQKGDIAEGYSVSREKKESFPLTVTSAQKNPTAFYLCASSSGGGSNQPQHFGDGTRLSIL.

V usage is TRBV7-9 and J usage is TRBJ1-2, with a weak D call TRBD1 (6 bases). V lost 5 bases, J lost 0 bases, and 22 bases lay in between. Germline V gene sequence: CDR1 SEHNR, CDR2 FQNEAQ (reference sequence). The CDR3 loop spans 18 amino acids. The CDR3 loop is CASSSPMNRDTSNYGYTF. The DNA of the CDR3 is TGTGCCAGCAGCAGCCCTATGAACCGGGACACTTCTAACTATGGCTACACCTTC.

Worth noting for this clone: One junction end disagrees with the germline gene, perhaps due to a read error. This chain joins TRBV12-3 or TRBV12-4 and TRBJ1-1; tentative D call: TRBD1 (5 bases). The CDR3 extends over 11 amino acids. The CDR3 is CASCFRGEAFF. The DNA for the CDR3 is TGTGCCAGCTGTTTTAGGGGTGAAGCTTTCTTT.

As regards this clone: Other DNA sequences from this sample encode an identical CDR3 as well. The genes are TRBV7-9 and TRBJ1-1; D not certain. The CDR3 has 13 amino acids. Looked up from germline, CDR1 is SEHNR and CDR2 is FQNEAQ (reference sequence). V was trimmed by 3 bases and J by 2 bases, leaving 7 bases between them. The CDR3 region has the DNA TGTGCCAGCAGCTTGGAGGGAAACACTGAAGCTTTCTTT. Its protein is CASSLEGNTEAFF.

The chain combines TRBV4-2 with TRBJ1-4; 7 nucleotides match TRBD1. The ends lost 4 bases at V and 6 bases at J; junction bases unmatched: 5. Germline V gives CDR1 LGHNA, CDR2 YNFKEQ. CDR3 length equals 14 residues. In DNA, the CDR3 is TGTGCCAGCAGCCGAGGGGGCGCGGATGAAAAACTGTTTTTT. It is translated as CASSRGGADEKLFF.